This is a list of T cell receptor beta chains from one sample in a study of T cells in Graves' hyperthyroidism and ophthalmopathy. TCRdb passed the multiplex PCR reads through MiXCR, listing each CDR3 protein once. The profile shows under 450,000 distinct CDR3 sequences, less than 20% of them singletons. Sequencing was performed on blood. These receptors all come from a woman under 30 with Graves' hyperthyroidism. The CDR3 runs from the conserved cysteine through the conserved F or W. A D gene is named only where the DNA matches it firmly. Clone sizes are given selectively: once, few, many, or a class where the clone is expanded.

cdr3_aa,cdr3_nt,d_call,v_call,clone_size,j_call
CASSIGGDYNEQFF,TGTGCCAGTAGTATTGGCGGGGATTACAATGAGCAGTTCTTC,NA,TRBV19,NA,TRBJ2-1
CASRGDRGGLNQPQHF,TGTGCCAGCAGAGGGGACAGGGGTGGTCTAAATCAGCCCCAGCATTTT,TRBD1,TRBV6-2/TRBV6-3,few,TRBJ1-5
CASRGQFGLNTEAFF,TGTGCCAGCAGGGGACAGTTCGGATTGAACACTGAAGCTTTCTTT,TRBD1,TRBV18,many,TRBJ1-1
CSVRDRGLLSAFF,TGCAGCGTTCGGGACAGGGGGTTGTTATCAGCTTTCTTT,TRBD1,TRBV29-1,few,TRBJ1-1
CASTTILRWGDSPLHF,TGTGCCAGCACCACTATCCTCCGGTGGGGGGATTCACCCCTCCACTTT,NA,TRBV12-3/TRBV12-4,many,TRBJ1-6
CASSSQVLSGNTIYF,TGTGCCAGCAGTTCCCAGGTCCTCTCTGGAAACACCATATATTTT,NA,TRBV6-1,NA,TRBJ1-3
CSASEWGSSKPKYF,TGCAGTGCTTCCGAATGGGGGAGTTCAAAACCCAAGTACTTC,NA,TRBV20-1,many,TRBJ2-5
CASSPGQGSYNEQSF,TGCGCCAGCAGCCCCGGACAGGGGTCGTACAATGAGCAGTCCTTC,TRBD1,TRBV5-1,NA,TRBJ2-1
CASSFGQYYGYTF,TGTGCCAGCAGCTTTGGACAATACTATGGCTACACCTTC,NA,TRBV11-2,many,TRBJ1-2
CASSLALRNEQFF,TGTGCTAGCAGCTTAGCTCTGCGGAATGAGCAGTTCTTC,NA,TRBV7-7,NA,TRBJ2-1
CASSSPGSSYEQYF,TGCGCCAGCAGCTCCCCGGGATCCTCATACGAGCAGTACTTC,NA,TRBV5-1,NA,TRBJ2-7
CASSISLGTGETGELFF,TGTGCCAGCAGTATAAGTTTAGGGACAGGGGAGACCGGGGAGCTGTTTTTT,TRBD1,TRBV27,few,TRBJ2-2
CASSNPGTRYAF,TGTGCCAGCAGTAACCCCGGGACTCGTTATGCCTTC,NA,TRBV11-1,many,TRBJ1-2
CASSINAGGGTQYF,TGTGCCAGTAGTATCAATGCGGGAGGAGGGACCCAGTACTTC,TRBD2,TRBV19,NA,TRBJ2-5
CASSQTGAVPYEQYF,TGTGCCAGCAGCCAGACAGGAGCAGTACCCTACGAGCAGTACTTC,NA,TRBV3-1,few,TRBJ2-7
CSATDRQSARGTYEQYF,TGCAGTGCCACCGATCGCCAAAGTGCTCGGGGTACCTACGAGCAGTACTTC,NA,TRBV20-1,NA,TRBJ2-7
CASSLYGERGQYF,TGTGCCAGCAGTTTATACGGCGAACGGGGGCAGTACTTC,NA,TRBV28,many,TRBJ2-7
CASSLRVTSGSSYYNEQFF,TGTGCCAGCAGCTTGAGAGTGACTAGCGGGAGTTCGTATTACAATGAGCAGTTCTTC,TRBD2,TRBV9,NA,TRBJ2-1
CSVVTPAAYEQYF,TGCAGCGTTGTCACGCCAGCAGCCTACGAGCAGTACTTC,NA,TRBV29-1,NA,TRBJ2-7
CASSGWGQGATEAFF,TGTGCCAGCAGTGGGTGGGGGCAGGGGGCCACTGAAGCTTTCTTT,TRBD1,TRBV12-3/TRBV12-4,many,TRBJ1-1
CASSPPTLSPPFF,TGTGCCAGCTCACCACCTACACTCTCGCCTCCGTTCTTC,NA,TRBV18,many,TRBJ2-1
CASSSRGRAGPDTQYF,TGTGCCAGCAGTTCCCGGGGGAGGGCTGGGCCAGATACGCAGTATTTT,TRBD2,TRBV28,NA,TRBJ2-3
CSARDPMTDTQYF,TGCAGTGCTAGAGATCCGATGACAGATACGCAGTATTTT,NA,TRBV20-1,NA,TRBJ2-3
CASSREGQGATNEKLFF,TGTGCCAGCAGCCGAGAGGGACAGGGCGCAACTAATGAAAAACTGTTTTTT,TRBD1,TRBV4-2,NA,TRBJ1-4
CATSDKPFPTQYF,TGTGCCACCAGTGATAAACCGTTTCCTACGCAGTATTTT,NA,TRBV24-1,few,TRBJ2-3
CASSVDGRGIDEQYF,TGTGCCAGCAGCGTAGATGGCAGGGGGATCGACGAGCAGTACTTC,TRBD1,TRBV9,few,TRBJ2-7
CASSYSRLREDSGRSSYNSPLHF,TGTGCCAGCAGTTACTCTCGGCTCCGGGAGGACAGTGGGCGAAGCTCCTATAATTCACCCCTCCACTTT,NA,TRBV6-2/TRBV6-3,many,TRBJ1-6
CASSQDMARALGEAFF,TGCGCCAGCAGCCAAGATATGGCACGGGCGTTGGGTGAAGCTTTCTTT,NA,TRBV4-1,NA,TRBJ1-1
CAINRQGTSGNTIYF,TGTGCCATCAACCGACAGGGGACGTCTGGAAACACCATATATTTT,TRBD1,TRBV10-3,few,TRBJ1-3
CASSLFFFGTVSYNEQFF,TGTGCCAGCAGCTTGTTTTTTTTCGGGACAGTCTCCTACAATGAGCAGTTCTTC,TRBD1,TRBV7-6,few,TRBJ2-1
CASSVGTDRHYEQYF,TGTGCCAGCAGCGTAGGAACAGACCGCCACTACGAGCAGTACTTC,NA,TRBV9,few,TRBJ2-7
CASSSGTGKTYEQYF,TGTGCCAGCAGCTCCGGGACAGGAAAAACCTACGAGCAGTACTTC,TRBD1,TRBV12-3/TRBV12-4,many,TRBJ2-7
CASRKNGQKNNYGYTF,TGTGCCAGCAGAAAGAATGGACAGAAGAACAACTATGGCTACACCTTC,NA,TRBV27,many,TRBJ1-2
CASSLDPGLEGTQYF,TGTGCCAGCAGCTTAGACCCGGGACTAGAGGGGACCCAGTACTTC,TRBD2,TRBV11-2,many,TRBJ2-5
CASSPYIAGELFF,TGTGCCAGCAGCCCCTATATTGCCGGGGAGCTGTTTTTT,NA,TRBV9,NA,TRBJ2-2
CASSRRTGATGELFF,TGTGCCAGCAGCCGGAGGACAGGGGCCACCGGGGAGCTGTTTTTT,TRBD1,TRBV3-1,few,TRBJ2-2
CASSYQVPYNEQFF,TGTGCCAGCAGTTATCAGGTGCCCTACAATGAGCAGTTCTTC,NA,TRBV6-1,NA,TRBJ2-1
CASRAITQAWEMNTEAFF,TGTGCCAGCAGGGCCATTACACAGGCCTGGGAGATGAACACTGAAGCTTTCTTT,NA,TRBV6-2/TRBV6-3,NA,TRBJ1-1
CASSYSLAGGFTGELFF,TGTGCCAGCAGTTACTCCTTAGCGGGGGGGTTCACCGGGGAGCTGTTTTTT,TRBD2,TRBV6-6,few,TRBJ2-2
CSAHFLGQGIHQPQHF,TGCAGTGCTCACTTCCTGGGACAGGGTATACATCAGCCCCAGCATTTT,TRBD1,TRBV20-1,many,TRBJ1-5
CASSFWSGTGTGYNEQFF,TGTGCCAGCAGTTTTTGGAGCGGGACAGGTACCGGGTACAATGAGCAGTTCTTC,NA,TRBV28,many,TRBJ2-1
CASSVGNGGRSDTQYF,TGTGCCAGCAGCGTAGGCAATGGGGGGAGGTCAGATACGCAGTATTTT,NA,TRBV9,many,TRBJ2-3
CASSTERGGYNEQFF,TGTGCCAGCAGTACTGAGCGGGGGGGTTACAATGAGCAGTTCTTC,TRBD2,TRBV2,many,TRBJ2-1
CASSHVTARTEAFF,TGCGCCAGCAGCCATGTAACCGCGCGCACTGAAGCTTTCTTT,NA,TRBV4-3,many,TRBJ1-1
CASSSPEVDTQYF,TGTGCCAGCAGCTCACCGGAGGTAGATACGCAGTATTTT,NA,TRBV11-3,few,TRBJ2-3